Below are 11 T cell receptor beta chains sequenced from a single sample in a study of early T cells in non-severe SARS-CoV-2 infection. TCRdb processed the 5' RACE reads anew with MiXCR; each CDR3 protein has one entry. The sample records 66,000 or so distinct CDR3 sequences, roughly 13% being singletons. The sample consisted of whole blood. These receptors all stem from an adult who was a healthcare worker with PCR-confirmed SARS-CoV-2 infection or an uninfected control (not recorded which).

Many counts were recorded for this clonotype. The chain uses TRBV28 and TRBJ2-3; TRBD2 aligns across 13 bases. This CDR3 is built from 17 residues. Looked up from germline, CDR1 is MDHEN and CDR2 is SYDVKM. V shed 5 bases and J 0 bases; nucleotides not matched to a gene: 5. The CDR3 DNA follows: TGTGCCAGCAGTCCGGGACTAGCGGGGATTAGCACAGATACGCAGTATTTT. Amino acid sequence: CASSPGLAGISTDTQYF.

This clonotype occurred many times. The CDR3 region is CASSQEASAYNEQFF. CDR3 nucleotide sequence: TGCGCCAGCAGCCAAGAGGCTAGCGCTTACAATGAGCAGTTCTTC. This chain joins TRBV4-3 and TRBJ2-1; D may be TRBD2 (6 bases). The germline CDR1 and CDR2 sequences are LGHNA and YSLEER. V shed 0 bases and J shed 4 bases, with 10 bases lying between them. This CDR3 contains 15 residues.

This clonotype was detected a few times. The V and J genes are TRBV3-1 and TRBJ2-7; 7 nucleotides line up with TRBD2. Germline CDR1 is LGHDT and CDR2 is YNNKEL (reference sequence). CDR3 size: 15 residues. V was pared by 0 bases and J by 4 bases, with 6 bases of the junction left unmatched. In nucleotides, the CDR3 is TGTGCCAGCAGCCAAGAAACTAGCGAGACATACGAGCAGTACTTC. This codes for CASSQETSETYEQYF.

The chain carries TRBV7-8 and TRBJ2-1; tentative D call: TRBD1 (6 bases). V was trimmed by 6 bases and J by 7 bases, leaving 16 bases between them. The CDR3 has 14 amino acids. The germline gives CDR1 SGHVS, CDR2 FQNEAQ. The DNA of the CDR3 is TGTGCCAGCAGAAGAGGGGGATCCTCTAATGAGCAGTTCTTC. It yields the protein CASRRGGSSNEQFF. The variable domain in full, completed from reference TRBV7-8 and TRBJ2-1, reads GAGVSQSPRYKVAKRGQDVALRCDPISGHVSLFWYQQALGQGPEFLTYFQNEAQLDKSGLPSDRFFAERPEGSVSTLKIQRTQQEDSAVYLCASRRGGSSNEQFFGPGTRLTVL.

This chain connects TRBV7-8 to TRBJ2-1; no reliable D call. This CDR3 has 12 residues. CDR1 is SGHVS, CDR2 FQNEAQ, per germline. The V end was cut by 5 bases, the J end by 8 bases, with 10 bases between. CDR3 in amino acids: CASSRSFDEQFF. CDR3 nucleotides: TGTGCCAGCAGCCGGAGTTTCGATGAGCAGTTCTTC. Supplemented by reference TRBV7-8 and TRBJ2-1, the full variable domain reads GAGVSQSPRYKVAKRGQDVALRCDPISGHVSLFWYQQALGQGPEFLTYFQNEAQLDKSGLPSDRFFAERPEGSVSTLKIQRTQQEDSAVYLCASSRSFDEQFFGPGTRLTVL.

This chain uses TRBV28 with TRBJ2-3, with D perhaps TRBD1 or TRBD2 (6 bases each). CDR3 length: 14 residues. The germline gives CDR1 MDHEN, CDR2 SYDVKM. V shed 6 bases and J shed 3 bases, with 13 bases lying between them. The DNA for the CDR3 is TGTGCCAGCAGGGAAGGGGGGCTGACAGATACGCAGTATTTT. Its translation is CASREGGLTDTQYF.

This chain links TRBV27 with TRBJ2-7; 7 nucleotides align to TRBD1. There are 13 residues in the CDR3. Germline V lookup: CDR1 MNHEY, CDR2 SMNVEV (reference sequence). V lost 3 bases, J lost 4 bases, and 3 bases stayed unmatched. Written as DNA, the CDR3 is TGTGCCAGCAGTTTCCCGGGACAGTACGAGCAGTACTTC. Its protein is CASSFPGQYEQYF.

Many counts were recorded for this clonotype. This chain connects TRBV20-1 to TRBJ2-7, with 7 positions matching TRBD2. CDR1 and CDR2 (germline): DFQATT, SNEGSKA (reference sequence). J lost 5 bases, V lost 1 base, and 11 bases had no gene match. The CDR3 is 15 amino acids. CDR3 loop: CSARGGGPRPDEQYF. The CDR3 DNA sequence: TGCAGTGCTAGAGGCGGGGGTCCTCGACCAGACGAGCAGTACTTC.

This chain uses TRBV29-1 with TRBJ1-1; 10 nucleotides match TRBD1. V gave up 7 bases and J gave up 1 base; unmatched junction bases: 3. Germline assignment: CDR1 SQVTM and CDR2 ANQGSEA. This CDR3 comprises 13 residues. The CDR3 reads CSGRQGANTEAFF. In nucleotides, the CDR3 is TGCAGCGGGCGACAGGGGGCGAACACTGAAGCTTTCTTT.

The rearrangement joins TRBV18 to TRBJ1-1; D ambiguous. CDR3 length: 14 amino acids. Germline V lookup: CDR1 KGHSH, CDR2 LQKENI. V was cut by 1 base and J by 5 bases, with 11 bases left in between. The CDR3 DNA reads TGTGCCAGCTCACCACTGGGTGCGGGTACTGAAGCTTTCTTT. It encodes CASSPLGAGTEAFF.

This clonotype has a count of ten or more. The genes are TRBV29-1 and TRBJ2-1, with D maybe TRBD2 (6 bases). Trimming removed 4 bases from V and 3 bases from J, with 13 bases in between. The CDR3 extends over 14 amino acids. Germline values: CDR1 SQVTM, CDR2 ANQGSEA. CDR3 sequence reads: CSVVRDLSYNEQFF. Here the CDR3 DNA reads TGCAGCGTTGTCCGGGACTTGAGCTACAATGAGCAGTTCTTC.